The clone carrying this T cell receptor beta chain was found a few times. The data derive from a study of cytomegalovirus exposure and HLA in healthy donors. Donors showed nominal health when sampled, although they likely had unrecorded immune exposures. The CDR3 covers 13 residues. CDR1 is MNHEY, CDR2 SVGAGI, per germline. The V gene lost 2 bases and the J gene lost 6 bases, with 9 bases spanning the gap. PCR amplification relied on 60 Vbeta primers (plus 13 Jbeta primers). Profiling relied on immunoSEQ multiplex PCR, and the TCRdb table lists in-frame clones only, not all of them. The sample records about 190,000 clones, more than 80% being singletons.

The V and J genes are TRBV6-5 and TRBJ2-3; possible D gene TRBD1, 6 bases. Sequenced: PBMCs. The receptor was derived from a woman between 45 and 65 years old in good health and CMV-seropositive. This CDR3 reads CASSYNRVDTQYF. CDR3 nucleotides: TGTGCCAGCAGTTACAACAGGGTGGATACGCAGTATTTT.